Listed here are 10 T cell receptor beta chains from one sample, sequenced in a study of regulatory T cells in long-lasting Graves disease (dated by TCRdb to about 2021). Library construction relied on multiplex PCR. This sample was sequenced with an Illumina HiSeq 4000. iRepertoire HTBI primers and Arm-PCR amplification of CDR3 regions were used to construct TCR beta libraries. TCRdb trimmed public reads at Q25 via fastp, called clones via MiXCR and kept in-frame beta chains. Under each unique CDR3 protein, matching rows form one entry showing the most common genes and DNA. This sample holds some 600,000 distinct CDR3 sequences; 16% were observed only once. Of the sample, around 12% falls within the top ten clones. The sample's time point label, in plain terms: newly diagnosed GD, antithyroid drugs for less than 3 months. For both TCR sequencing and RNA sequencing, RNA was extracted from PBMCs in TRIzol.

The same data also contributed to another study, on T cells in Graves' hyperthyroidism and ophthalmopathy.

The source was peripheral blood mononuclear cells (PBMCs), collected at new diagnosis, from a patient treated with antithyroid drugs. The source of these receptors is a man aged 18 to 35 with Graves disease. Donor details come from another sample of the same person, matched by shared clones.

This clonotype was seen only a few times. V usage is TRBV5-1 and J usage is TRBJ2-3; D is undetermined. CDR3 length: 12 residues. CDR1 and CDR2 from the germline V gene are SGHRS and YFSETQ. V was trimmed by 3 bases and J by 6 bases, leaving 8 bases between them. CDR3 DNA sequence: TGCGCCAGCAGCTACGAGTTGGATACGCAGTATTTT. Its protein product is CASSYELDTQYF.

This clonotype was seen ten or more times. The gene calls are TRBV24-1 and TRBJ2-1, with TRBD1 matching 9 bases. Trimming took 4 bases from V and 4 from J; bases not matched to a gene: 10. This CDR3 has 17 residues. Germline V gives CDR1 KGHDR, CDR2 SFDVKD. The CDR3 reads CATSDPTDRGVYNEQFF. The DNA of the CDR3 is TGTGCCACCAGTGACCCTACCGACAGGGGGGTATACAATGAGCAGTTCTTC.

Only a few counts were recorded for this clonotype. The CDR3 here is CASSATGGVGYTF. The CDR3 nucleotides are TGTGCCAGCAGCGCCACAGGGGGTGTTGGCTACACCTTC. The gene calls are TRBV9 and TRBJ1-2; 8 bases are a match to TRBD1. V was pared by 3 bases and J by 7 bases, with 5 bases of the junction left unmatched. The V gene's germline CDR1 is SGDLS and CDR2 YYNGEE. The CDR3 contains 13 residues. The full variable domain, completed using reference TRBV9 and TRBJ1-2, is DSGVTQTPKHLITATGQRVTLRCSPRSGDLSVYWYQQSLDQGLQFLIQYYNGEERAKGNILERFSAQQFPDLHSELNLSSLELGDSALYFCASSATGGVGYTFGSGTRLTVV.

This clonotype has a handful of counts. The chain carries TRBV19 and TRBJ1-1; D gene ambiguous. The CDR3 extends over 17 amino acids. In germline, CDR1 is LNHDA, CDR2 SQIVND (reference sequence). Deletions cut 2 bases from V and 5 bases from J, with 21 bases between. Written as DNA, the CDR3 is TGTGCCAGTAGTATAATAGGCGGTGTATCCCTCCCAACTGAAGCTTTCTTT. As protein: CASSIIGGVSLPTEAFF.

This clonotype has at least ten counts. The chain uses TRBV18 and TRBJ2-1; D unresolved. CDR1 is KGHSH, CDR2 LQKENI, per germline. V was pared by 2 bases and J by 11 bases, with 13 bases between. CDR3 length: 13 amino acids. CDR3 region: CASSPVSTDQQFF. The CDR3, as DNA: TGTGCCAGCTCACCAGTTAGTACGGATCAGCAGTTCTTC.

The chain has TRBV28 and TRBJ2-6; D not certain. Germline CDR1 MDHEN, CDR2 SYDVKM. The length of the CDR3 is 17 residues. V was trimmed by 1 base and J by 0 bases, leaving 10 bases between them. The CDR3 protein is CASSLSRQASGANVLTF. CDR3 DNA sequence: TGTGCCAGCAGTTTATCGCGACAAGCCTCTGGGGCCAACGTCCTGACTTTC.

The chain recombines TRBV2 with TRBJ2-2; D is possibly TRBD1 (5 bases). CDR1 is SNHLY, CDR2 FYNNEI, per germline. V was shortened by 1 base and J by 7 bases, with 10 bases between the two germline ends. The CDR3 covers 14 residues. In DNA form, the CDR3 reads TGTGCCAGCAGTGAAGAGGGGATTCGCGGGGAGCTGTTTTTT. Its protein product is CASSEEGIRGELFF.

This clonotype was picked up many times. The chain is built from TRBV5-1 and TRBJ2-1; 13 bases are shared with TRBD2. After removal of 2 bases from V and 9 bases from J, the junction contained 5 bases not matched to a gene. The CDR3 has 15 amino acids. CDR1 SGHRS and CDR2 YFSETQ come from the germline V gene. The CDR3 DNA follows: TGCGCCAGCAGCTTAGGACTAGCGGGAGTAGGTGAGCAGTTCTTC. As protein: CASSLGLAGVGEQFF. Complete variable domain (other parts from reference TRBV5-1 and TRBJ2-1): KAGVTQTPRYLIKTRGQQVTLSCSPISGHRSVSWYQQTPGQGLQFLFEYFSETQRNKGNFPGRFSGRQFSNSRSEMNVSTLELGDSALYLCASSLGLAGVGEQFFGPGTRLTVL.

V and J are TRBV29-1 and TRBJ2-3, with D maybe TRBD1 (6 bases). The J call may be in error: the DNA end matches TRBJ2-7 better. This CDR3 contains 15 residues. Germline-derived CDR1 and CDR2 are SQVTM and ANQGSEA. The CDR3 is CSVESETGYSYEQYF. The CDR3 nucleotides read TGCAGCGTTGAATCGGAGACAGGATACTCCTACGAGCAGTACTTC.

J is TRBJ1-1 and V is TRBV15, with 10 bases lining up with TRBD1. This CDR3 is built from 14 residues. Germline V gene data show CDR1 as LNHNV and CDR2 as YYDKDF (reference sequence). Trimming cost V 8 bases and J 5 bases; bases outside gene matches: 8. CDR3 region: CATQTGGERTEAFF. DNA of the CDR3: TGTGCCACCCAGACAGGGGGCGAGAGGACTGAAGCTTTCTTT. Drawing the rest from reference TRBV15 and TRBJ1-1, the complete variable domain is DAMVIQNPRYQVTQFGKPVTLSCSQTLNHNVMYWYQQKSSQAPKLLFHYYDKDFNNEADTPDNFQSRRPNTSFCFLDIRSPGLGDTAMYLCATQTGGERTEAFFGQGTRLTVV.